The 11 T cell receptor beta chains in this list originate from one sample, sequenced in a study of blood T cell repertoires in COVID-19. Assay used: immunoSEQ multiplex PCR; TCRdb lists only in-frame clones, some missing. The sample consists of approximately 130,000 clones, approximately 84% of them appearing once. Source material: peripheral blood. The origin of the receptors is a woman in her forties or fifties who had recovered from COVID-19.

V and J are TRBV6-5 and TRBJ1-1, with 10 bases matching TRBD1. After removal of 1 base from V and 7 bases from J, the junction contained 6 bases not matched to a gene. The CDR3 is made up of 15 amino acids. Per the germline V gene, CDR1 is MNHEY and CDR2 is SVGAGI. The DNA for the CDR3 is TGTGCCAGCAGTTACTGGGGGACAGGGGAGGTTGAAGCTTTCTTT. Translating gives CASSYWGTGEVEAFF.

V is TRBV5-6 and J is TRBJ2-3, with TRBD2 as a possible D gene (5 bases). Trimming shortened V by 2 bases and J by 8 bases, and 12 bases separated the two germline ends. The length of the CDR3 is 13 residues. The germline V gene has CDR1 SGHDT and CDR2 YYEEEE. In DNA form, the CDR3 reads TGTGCCAGCAGCTTCCCGGGGTTAGGTACGCAGTATTTT. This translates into CASSFPGLGTQYF.

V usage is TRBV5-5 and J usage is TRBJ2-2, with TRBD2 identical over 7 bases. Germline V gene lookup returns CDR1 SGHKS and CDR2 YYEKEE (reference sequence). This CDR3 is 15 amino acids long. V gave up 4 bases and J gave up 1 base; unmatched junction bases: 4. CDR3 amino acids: CASSDGTKNTGELFF. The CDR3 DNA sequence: TGTGCCAGCAGCGACGGGACTAAGAACACCGGGGAGCTGTTTTTT.

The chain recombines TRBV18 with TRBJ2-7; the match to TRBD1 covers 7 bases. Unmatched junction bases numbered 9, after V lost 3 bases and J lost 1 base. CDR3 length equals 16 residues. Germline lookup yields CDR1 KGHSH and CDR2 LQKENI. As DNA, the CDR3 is TGTGCCAGCTCACCTCGGGGTAGGGACAGTTCCTACGAGCAGTACTTC. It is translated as CASSPRGRDSSYEQYF.

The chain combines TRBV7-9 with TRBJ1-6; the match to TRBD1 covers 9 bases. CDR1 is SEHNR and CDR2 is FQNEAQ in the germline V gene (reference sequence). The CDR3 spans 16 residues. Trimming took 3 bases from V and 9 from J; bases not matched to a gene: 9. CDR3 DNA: TGTGCCAGCAGCTTCCTGGGACAGGGTGCCCTTTCACCCCTCCACTTT. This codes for CASSFLGQGALSPLHF.

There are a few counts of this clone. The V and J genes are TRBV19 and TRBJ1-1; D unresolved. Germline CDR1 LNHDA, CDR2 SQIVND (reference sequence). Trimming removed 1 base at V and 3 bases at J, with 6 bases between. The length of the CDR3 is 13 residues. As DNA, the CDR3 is TGTGCCAGTAGTATAGGCCCGGACACTGAAGCTTTCTTT. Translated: CASSIGPDTEAFF.

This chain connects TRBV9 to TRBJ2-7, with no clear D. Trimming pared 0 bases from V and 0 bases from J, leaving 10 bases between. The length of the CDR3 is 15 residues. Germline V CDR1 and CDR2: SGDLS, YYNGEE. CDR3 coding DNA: TGTGCCAGCAGCGTAGGGCCATCCTCCTCCTACGAGCAGTACTTC. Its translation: CASSVGPSSSYEQYF.

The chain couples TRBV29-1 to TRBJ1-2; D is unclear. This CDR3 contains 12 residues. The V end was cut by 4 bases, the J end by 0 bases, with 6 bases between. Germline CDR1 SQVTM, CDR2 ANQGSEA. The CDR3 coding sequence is TGCAGCGTTGGAGGCTCTAACTATGGCTACACCTTC. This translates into CSVGGSNYGYTF.

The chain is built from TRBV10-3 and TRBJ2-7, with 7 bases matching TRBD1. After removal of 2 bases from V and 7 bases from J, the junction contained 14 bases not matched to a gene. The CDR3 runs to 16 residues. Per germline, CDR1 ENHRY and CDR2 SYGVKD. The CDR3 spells CAISEPGTESLEEQYF. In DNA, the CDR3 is TGTGCCATCAGTGAGCCCGGGACAGAATCCTTAGAGGAGCAGTACTTC.

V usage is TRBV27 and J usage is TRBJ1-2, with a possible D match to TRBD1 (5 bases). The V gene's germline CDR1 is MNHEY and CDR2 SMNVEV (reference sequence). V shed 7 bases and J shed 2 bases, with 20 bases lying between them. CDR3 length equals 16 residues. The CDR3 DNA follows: TGTGCCAGCACCCGCCTCGGGGGGAGCGCCAACTATGGCTACACCTTC. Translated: CASTRLGGSANYGYTF.

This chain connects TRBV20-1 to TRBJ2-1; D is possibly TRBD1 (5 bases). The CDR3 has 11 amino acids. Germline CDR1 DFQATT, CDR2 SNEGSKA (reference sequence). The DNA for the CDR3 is TGCTCCGGTGGGGCAAACAATGAGCAGTTCTTC. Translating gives CSGGANNEQFF.